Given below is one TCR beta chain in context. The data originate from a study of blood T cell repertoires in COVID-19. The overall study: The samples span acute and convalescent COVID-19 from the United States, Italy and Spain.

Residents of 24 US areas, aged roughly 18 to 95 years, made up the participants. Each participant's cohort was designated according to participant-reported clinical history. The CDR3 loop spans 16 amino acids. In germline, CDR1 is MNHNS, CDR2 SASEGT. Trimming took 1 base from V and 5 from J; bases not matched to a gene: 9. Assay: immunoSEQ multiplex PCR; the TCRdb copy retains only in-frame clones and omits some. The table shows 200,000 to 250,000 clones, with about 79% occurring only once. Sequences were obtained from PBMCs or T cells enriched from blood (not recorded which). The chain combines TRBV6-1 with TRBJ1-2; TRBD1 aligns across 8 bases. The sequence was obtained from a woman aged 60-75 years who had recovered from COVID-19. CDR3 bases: TGTGCCAGCAGTGAAGGCTGGGCAGGGGGCGTTTATGGCTACACCTTC. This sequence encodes CASSEGWAGGVYGYTF.